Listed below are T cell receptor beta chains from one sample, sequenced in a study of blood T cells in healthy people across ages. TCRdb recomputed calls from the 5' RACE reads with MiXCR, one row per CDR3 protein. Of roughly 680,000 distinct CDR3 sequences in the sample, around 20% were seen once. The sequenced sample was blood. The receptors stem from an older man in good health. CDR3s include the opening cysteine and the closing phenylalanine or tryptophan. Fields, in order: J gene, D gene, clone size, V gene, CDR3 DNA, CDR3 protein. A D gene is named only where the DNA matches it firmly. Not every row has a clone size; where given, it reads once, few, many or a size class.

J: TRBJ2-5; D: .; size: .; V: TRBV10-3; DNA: TGTGCCATCAGTTTGGCATCCCAAGAGACCCAGTACTTC; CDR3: CAISLASQETQYF
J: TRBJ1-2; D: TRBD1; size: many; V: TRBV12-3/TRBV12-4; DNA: TGTGCCAGTAAGAAGGGGGCCTATGGCTACACCTTC; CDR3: CASKKGAYGYTF
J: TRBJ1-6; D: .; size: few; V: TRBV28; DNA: TGTGCCAGCAGTTTACAGGGGCGAAACCATAATTCACCCCTCCACTTT; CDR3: CASSLQGRNHNSPLHF
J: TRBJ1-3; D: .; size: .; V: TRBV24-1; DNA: TGTGCCACCAGTGTCCAGGGAGGAAACACCATATATTTT; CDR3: CATSVQGGNTIYF
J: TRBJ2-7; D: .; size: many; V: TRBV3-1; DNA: TGTGCCAGCAGCCAAAAGGGCTACGAGCAGTACTTC; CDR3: CASSQKGYEQYF
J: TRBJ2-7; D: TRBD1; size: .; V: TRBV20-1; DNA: TGCAGTGCTAGCCCGCGACAGGGTAACCACTATTTC; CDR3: CSASPRQGNHYF
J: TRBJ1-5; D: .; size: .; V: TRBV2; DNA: TGTGCCAGCAGTGGAGTCGGGGACAATCAGCCCCAGCATTTT; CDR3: CASSGVGDNQPQHF
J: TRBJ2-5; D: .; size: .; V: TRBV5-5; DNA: TGTGCCAGCAGCTCGAAATTCAACCTCCAAGAGACCCAGTACTTC; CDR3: CASSSKFNLQETQYF
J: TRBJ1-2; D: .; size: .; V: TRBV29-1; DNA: TGCAGCGTCGAGGGGTCTAACTATGGCTACACCTTC; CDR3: CSVEGSNYGYTF
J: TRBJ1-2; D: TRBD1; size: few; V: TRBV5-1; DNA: TGCGCCAGCAGCGGCGGGACAGGGGAAGGCTACACCTTC; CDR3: CASSGGTGEGYTF
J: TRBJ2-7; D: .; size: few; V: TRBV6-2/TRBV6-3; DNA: TGTGCCAGCAGGCAATCAAACAGGGACGAGCGGTACTTC; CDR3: CASRQSNRDERYF
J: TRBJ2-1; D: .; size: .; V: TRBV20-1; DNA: TGCAGTGCTAGCCGGGACGGATCCTACAATGAGCAGTTCTTC; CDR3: CSASRDGSYNEQFF
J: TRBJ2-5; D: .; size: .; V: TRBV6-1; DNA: TGTGCCAGCAGTCCATCGATCCTAGGGACCCAAGAGACCCAGTACTTC; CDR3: CASSPSILGTQETQYF
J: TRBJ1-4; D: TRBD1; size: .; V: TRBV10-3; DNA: TGTGCCATCAGTTCCGGGACAGGCCCAACTAATGAAAAACTGTTTTTT; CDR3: CAISSGTGPTNEKLFF
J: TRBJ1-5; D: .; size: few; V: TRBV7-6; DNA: TGTGCCAGCAGCTCAAATTCCGGCGGGGGGAATCAGCCCCAGCATTTT; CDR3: CASSSNSGGGNQPQHF
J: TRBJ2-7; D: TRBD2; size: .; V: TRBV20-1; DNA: TGCAGTGCTAGTGTCCCGGGACTAGGTGTCTACGAGCAGTACTTC; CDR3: CSASVPGLGVYEQYF
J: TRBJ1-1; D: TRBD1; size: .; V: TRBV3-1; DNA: TGTGCCAGCAGCGCGGACAGGAACACTGAAGCTTGCTTT; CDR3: CASSADRNTEACF
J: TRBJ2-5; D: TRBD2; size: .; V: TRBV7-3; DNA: TGTGCCAGCAGCCCTGGACTAGCTCCCGAGACCCAGTACTTC; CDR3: CASSPGLAPETQYF
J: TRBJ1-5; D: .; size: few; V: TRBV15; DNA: TGTGCCACCAGCAGGCAGGGGCACAGCACTCAGCCCCAGCATTTT; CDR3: CATSRQGHSTQPQHF
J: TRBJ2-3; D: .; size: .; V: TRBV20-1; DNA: TGCAGTGCTAGATCTCTAGGGCCAGATACGCAGTATTTT; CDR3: CSARSLGPDTQYF
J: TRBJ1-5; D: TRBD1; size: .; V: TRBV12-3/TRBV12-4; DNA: TGTGCCAGCAGTTCGGGGACAGGGTCAAGCAATCAGCCCCAGCATTTT; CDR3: CASSSGTGSSNQPQHF
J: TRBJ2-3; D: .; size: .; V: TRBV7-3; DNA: TGTGCCAGCAGCCTTTACGGGACTCTGTATGGCACAGATACGCAGTATTTT; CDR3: CASSLYGTLYGTDTQYF
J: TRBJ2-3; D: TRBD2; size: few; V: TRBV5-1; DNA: TGCGCCAGCAGTGAGGGGACTAGCCTTAGCACAGATACGCAGTATTTT; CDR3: CASSEGTSLSTDTQYF
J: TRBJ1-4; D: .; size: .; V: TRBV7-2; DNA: TGTGCCAGCAGCTCTCAGGGCGGGAATGAAAAACTGTTTTTT; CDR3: CASSSQGGNEKLFF
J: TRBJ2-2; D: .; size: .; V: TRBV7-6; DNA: TGTGCCAGCAGCTTAGATCCGGGTTCGAACACCGGGGAGCTGTTTTTT; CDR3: CASSLDPGSNTGELFF
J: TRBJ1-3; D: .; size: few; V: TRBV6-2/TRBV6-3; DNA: TGTGCCAGCAGCCGACCGGGACATCTCTCTGGAAACACCATATATTTT; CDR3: CASSRPGHLSGNTIYF
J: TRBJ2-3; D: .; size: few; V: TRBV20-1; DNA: TGCAGTGCTCATCAACTGGCGTCTAGCACAGATACGCAGTATTTT; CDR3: CSAHQLASSTDTQYF
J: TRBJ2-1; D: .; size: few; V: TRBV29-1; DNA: TGCAGCGTTGAAGACTGGGACAATGAGCAGTTCTTC; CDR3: CSVEDWDNEQFF
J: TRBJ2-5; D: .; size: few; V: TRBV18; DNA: TGTGCCAGCTCACCAAGGGCCTCAGGAGAGACCCAGTACTTC; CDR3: CASSPRASGETQYF
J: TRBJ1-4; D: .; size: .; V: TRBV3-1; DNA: TGTGCCAGCAGCCAGAAGGGGACGGGTGAAAAACTGTTTTTT; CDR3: CASSQKGTGEKLFF
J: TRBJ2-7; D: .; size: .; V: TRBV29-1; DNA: TGCAGCGTTGTAGGACTAGCGGACAGGGGCCCCTACGAGCAGTACTTC; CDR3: CSVVGLADRGPYEQYF
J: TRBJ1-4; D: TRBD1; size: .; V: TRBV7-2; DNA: TGTGCCAGCAGCTTAGTGTCAGGGGGAACTAATGAAAAACTGTTTTTT; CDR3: CASSLVSGGTNEKLFF
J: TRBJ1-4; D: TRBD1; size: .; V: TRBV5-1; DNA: TGCGCCAGCAGCCCAGGGACAGGCAAGGGGAATGAAAAACTGTTTTTT; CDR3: CASSPGTGKGNEKLFF
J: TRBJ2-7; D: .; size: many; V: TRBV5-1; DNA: TGCGCCAGCAGCTTTACGGTTTCCTACGAGCAGTACTTC; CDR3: CASSFTVSYEQYF
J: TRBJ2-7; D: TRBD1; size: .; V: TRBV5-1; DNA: TGCGCCAGCAGCTTGGCCGAGGACAGGATGAGTGAGCAGTACTTC; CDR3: CASSLAEDRMSEQYF
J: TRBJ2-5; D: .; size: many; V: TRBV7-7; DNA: TGTGCTAGCAGCTTTTCAGTAATCGGGGAGACCCAGTACTTC; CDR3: CASSFSVIGETQYF
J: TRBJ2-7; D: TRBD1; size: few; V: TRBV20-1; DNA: TGCAGTGCTACCGGGACAGGGTTCTACGAGCAGTACTTC; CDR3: CSATGTGFYEQYF
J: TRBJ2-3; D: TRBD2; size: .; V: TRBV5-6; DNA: TGTGCCAGCAGCTGGGGTCCGCCCGGGACTAGCGGGAGTGGCACAGATACGCAGTATTTT; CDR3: CASSWGPPGTSGSGTDTQYF
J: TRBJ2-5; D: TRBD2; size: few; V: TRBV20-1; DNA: TGCAGTGCTCCGGGACTAGGGGGGCAAGAGACCCAGTACTTC; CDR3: CSAPGLGGQETQYF
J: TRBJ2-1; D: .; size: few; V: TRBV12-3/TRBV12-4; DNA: TGTGCCAGCAGTGGAAAAAGCAGAACCTCCTACAATGAGCAGTTCTTC; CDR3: CASSGKSRTSYNEQFF
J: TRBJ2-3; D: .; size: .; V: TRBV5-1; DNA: TGCGCCAGCAGCCTGCTGAGGGCCCAAGATACGCAGTATTTT; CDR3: CASSLLRAQDTQYF
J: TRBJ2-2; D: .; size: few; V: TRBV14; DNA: TGTGCCAGCAGTAAACGCGAGACAGACTTCACCGGGGAGCTGTTTTTT; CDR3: CASSKRETDFTGELFF
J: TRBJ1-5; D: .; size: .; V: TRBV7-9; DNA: TGTGCCAGCAGCTTAGTGGGTACGCAGCATTTT; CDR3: CASSLVGTQHF
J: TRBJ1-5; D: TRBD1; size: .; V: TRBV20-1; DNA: TGCAGTGCTAGAGGACAAACAGGGGCCCAGCCCCAGCATTTT; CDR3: CSARGQTGAQPQHF
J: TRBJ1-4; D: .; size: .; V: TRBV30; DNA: TGTGCCTGGAGTGAGACATTCGAAAAACTGTTTTTT; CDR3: CAWSETFEKLFF
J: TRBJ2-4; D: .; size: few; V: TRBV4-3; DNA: TGCGCCAGCAGCCAAGATGTAGCAAACATTCAGTACTTC; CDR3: CASSQDVANIQYF
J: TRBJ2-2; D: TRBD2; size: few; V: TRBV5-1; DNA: TGCGCCAGCAGACCGGGACTAGCGGGAGTGAACACCGGGGAGCTGTTTTTT; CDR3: CASRPGLAGVNTGELFF
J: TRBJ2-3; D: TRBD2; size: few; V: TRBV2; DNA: TGTGCCAGCATTAACGGGAGGGGCACAGATACGCAGTATTTT; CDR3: CASINGRGTDTQYF
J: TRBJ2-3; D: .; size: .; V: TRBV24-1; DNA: TGTGCCACCAGTGATAGGACGGCTAGCACAGATACGCAGTATTTT; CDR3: CATSDRTASTDTQYF
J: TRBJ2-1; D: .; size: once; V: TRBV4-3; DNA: TGCGCCAGCAAACCTAACGGCCCTAACGGGAGCAATGAGGATGAGCAGTTCTTC; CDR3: CASKPNGPNGSNEDEQFF
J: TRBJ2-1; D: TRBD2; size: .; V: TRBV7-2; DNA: TGTGCCAGCAGCTTTGGACTAGCGGGTTCCTCTGAGCAGTTCTTC; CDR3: CASSFGLAGSSEQFF
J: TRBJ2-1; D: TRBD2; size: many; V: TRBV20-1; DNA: TGCAGTGCACCGGGACTAGCCTACAATGAGCAGTTCTTC; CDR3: CSAPGLAYNEQFF
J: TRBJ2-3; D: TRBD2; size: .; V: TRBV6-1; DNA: TGTGCCAGTAGTAGGAGGGCTAGCGGGGCCACAGATACGCAGTCTTTT; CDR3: CASSRRASGATDTQSF
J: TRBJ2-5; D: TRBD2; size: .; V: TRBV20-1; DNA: TGCAGTGCTAGAGTCCCGGGAGGGGAAGGTGGAGAGACCCAGTACTTC; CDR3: CSARVPGGEGGETQYF
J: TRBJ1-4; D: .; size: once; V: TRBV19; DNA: TGTGCCAGTAGTATCCCGGCGAATGAAAAACTGTTTTTT; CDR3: CASSIPANEKLFF